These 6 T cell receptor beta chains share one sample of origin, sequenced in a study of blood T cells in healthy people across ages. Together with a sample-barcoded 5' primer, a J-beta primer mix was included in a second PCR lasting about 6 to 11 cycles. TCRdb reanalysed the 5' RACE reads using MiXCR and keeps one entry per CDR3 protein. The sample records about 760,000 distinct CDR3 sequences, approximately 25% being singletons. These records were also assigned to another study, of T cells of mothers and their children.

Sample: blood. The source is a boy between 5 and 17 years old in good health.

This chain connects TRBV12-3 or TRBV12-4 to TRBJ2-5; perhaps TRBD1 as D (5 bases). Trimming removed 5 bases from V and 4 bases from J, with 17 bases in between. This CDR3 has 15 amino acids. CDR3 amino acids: CASSPSPGQGETQYF. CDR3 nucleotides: TGTGCCAGCAGTCCTTCCCCGGGCCAGGGAGAGACCCAGTACTTC.

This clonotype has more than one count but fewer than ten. The CDR3 loop is CASSLVTEKGGYTF. The CDR3 bases are TGTGCCAGCAGTTTAGTGACAGAGAAAGGTGGCTACACCTTC. J is TRBJ1-2 and V is TRBV12-3 or TRBV12-4, with D tentatively TRBD1 (5 bases). The V gene lost 1 base and the J gene lost 7 bases, with 13 bases spanning the gap. The CDR3 is 14 amino acids.

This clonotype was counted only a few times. CDR3 nucleotide sequence: TGCGCCAGCAGCTTGGCCCGACTGGACGGAGAGACCCAGTACTTC. Amino acid sequence: CASSLARLDGETQYF. The V call is TRBV5-1, the J call TRBJ2-5; D gene unclear. With 0 bases removed from V and 4 bases from J, the gap between germline ends came to 13 bases. CDR1 and CDR2 from the germline V gene are SGHRS and YFSETQ. This CDR3 region has 15 residues.

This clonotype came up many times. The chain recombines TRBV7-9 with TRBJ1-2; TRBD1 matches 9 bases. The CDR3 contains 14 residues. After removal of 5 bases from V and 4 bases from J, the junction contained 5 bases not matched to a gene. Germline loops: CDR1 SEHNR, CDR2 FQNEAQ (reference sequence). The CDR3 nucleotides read TGTGCCAGCAGCACGGACAGGGGTGGCTATGGCTACACCTTC. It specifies CASSTDRGGYGYTF.

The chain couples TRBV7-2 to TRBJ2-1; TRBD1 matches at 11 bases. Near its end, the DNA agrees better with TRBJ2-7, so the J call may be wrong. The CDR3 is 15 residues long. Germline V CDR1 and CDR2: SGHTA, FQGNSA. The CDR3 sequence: CASSAGTGGSYEQYF. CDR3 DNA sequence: TGTGCCAGCAGTGCCGGGACAGGGGGCTCCTACGAGCAGTACTTC.

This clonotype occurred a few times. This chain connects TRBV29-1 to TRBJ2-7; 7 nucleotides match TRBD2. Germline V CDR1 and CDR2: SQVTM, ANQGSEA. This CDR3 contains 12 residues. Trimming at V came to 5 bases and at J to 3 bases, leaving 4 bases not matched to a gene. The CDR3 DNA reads TGCAGCGTTCACAAGCGGGGCTACGAGCAGTACTTC. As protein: CSVHKRGYEQYF.